This T cell receptor beta chain was sequenced for a study of cytomegalovirus exposure and HLA in healthy donors. In the study overall: The platform used for the 100 to 150 validation repertoires matched that of the 600 to 800 first-cohort repertoires, a later analysis reported. The study's findings and limits: A subsequent analysis found that TCR clusters from the first cohort also tended to co-occur in the approximately 130 validation repertoires, with under 95% of cluster scores above 0. The study put 150 or so TCR beta chains on its list as cytomegalovirus-associated.

Notes on this clone: As yet, its antigen is unknown.

Profiled with immunoSEQ multiplex PCR; TCRdb holds only in-frame clones, not every one. The table has more than 250,000 clones, about nine tenths seen once; the top ten hold 0.95% to 1.5%. CDR1 is MNHEY, CDR2 SMNVEV, per germline (reference sequence). The J segment lost 3 bases and the V segment lost 4 bases, leaving 4 bases of the junction unmatched. The CDR3 is 15 amino acids. Separate from the roughly 710-subject first cohort, the 120-subject validation cohort was the one that the donors belonged to. Sequencing was performed on PBMCs. The chain uses TRBV27 and TRBJ1-2; the match to TRBD1 covers 11 bases. This TCR was sampled from a woman younger than 45 in good health and CMV-seropositive. The CDR3 bases are TGTGCCAGCAGTTGGACAGGGGGCAAAGACTATGGCTACACCTTC. Its protein product is CASSWTGGKDYGYTF.